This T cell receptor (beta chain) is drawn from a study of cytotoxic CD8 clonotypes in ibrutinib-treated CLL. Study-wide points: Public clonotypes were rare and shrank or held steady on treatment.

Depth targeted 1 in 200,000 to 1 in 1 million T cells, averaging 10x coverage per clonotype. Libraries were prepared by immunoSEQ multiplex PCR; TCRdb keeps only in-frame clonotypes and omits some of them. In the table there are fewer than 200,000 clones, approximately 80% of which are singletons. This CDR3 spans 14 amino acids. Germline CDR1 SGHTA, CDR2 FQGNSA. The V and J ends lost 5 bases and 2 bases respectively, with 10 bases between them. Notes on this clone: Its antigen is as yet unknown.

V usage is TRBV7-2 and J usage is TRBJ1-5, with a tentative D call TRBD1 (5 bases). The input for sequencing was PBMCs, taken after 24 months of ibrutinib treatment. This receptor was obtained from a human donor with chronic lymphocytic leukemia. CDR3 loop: CASSRGTGNQPQHF. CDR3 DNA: TGTGCCAGCAGCAGGGGTACCGGCAATCAGCCCCAGCATTTT.